This entry lists 19 T cell receptor beta chains sequenced from one sample in a study of CD8 T cells in ankylosing spondylitis. Each CDR3 protein gets one entry after TCRdb re-called the 5' RACE reads with MiXCR. The table includes about 250,000 distinct CDR3 sequences, roughly 8% detected once. The sequencing sample was made of blood, either unsorted or a sorted T cell fraction (not recorded which). The receptors come from a female donor with ankylosing spondylitis or in good health (not recorded which).

This clonotype was detected ten times or more. The rearrangement joins TRBV11-2 to TRBJ2-7; D gene uncertain. The V and J ends lost 2 bases and 5 bases respectively, with 16 bases between them. Germline V lookup: CDR1 SGHAT, CDR2 FQNNGV. This CDR3 region has 15 residues. The CDR3 coding sequence is TGTGCCAGCAGCTTATGGGTAGGTGGGGTGGACGAGCAGTACTTC. It is translated as CASSLWVGGVDEQYF.

This clonotype was recorded at least ten times. The V call is TRBV24-1, the J call TRBJ2-1; tentatively, D is TRBD1 (5 bases). Trimming pared 1 base from V and 13 bases from J, leaving 10 bases between. Per germline, CDR1 KGHDR and CDR2 SFDVKD. This CDR3 has 12 residues. Here the CDR3 DNA reads TGTGCCACCAGTGATTTTAGGGGCGGCCAGTTCTTC. Its translation: CATSDFRGGQFF.

This clonotype has at least ten counts. V usage is TRBV6-5 and J usage is TRBJ1-2; tentative D call: TRBD1 (5 bases). V lost 6 bases and J 10 bases, leaving 12 bases between the germline ends. Germline assignment: CDR1 MNHEY and CDR2 SVGAGI. This CDR3 is built from 11 residues. CDR3 sequence (DNA): TGTGCCAGCAGATCAGGGATTCACTACACCTTC. Encoded protein: CASRSGIHYTF.

The sample holds many counts of this clonotype. This chain joins TRBV7-9 and TRBJ2-3; D gene unclear. Germline CDR1 and CDR2: SEHNR and FQNEAQ (reference sequence). V dropped 9 bases and J dropped 0 bases, with 16 bases sitting between them. CDR3 size: 15 residues. CDR3 amino acids: CASTPGGRSTDTQYF. CDR3 nucleotide sequence: TGTGCCAGTACACCGGGTGGAAGAAGCACAGATACGCAGTATTTT.

This clonotype was counted at least ten times. This rearrangement joins TRBV5-8 to TRBJ2-7; the match to TRBD2 covers 10 bases. The germline V gene encodes CDR1 SGHTS and CDR2 YDEGEE. The CDR3 has 16 amino acids. With 3 bases clipped from V and 6 bases from J, the junction kept 12 bases outside the gene matches. As DNA, the CDR3 is TGTGCCAGCAGCTCCCGGGGAGCTAGCGGGAGACCCGAGCAGTACTTC. As protein: CASSSRGASGRPEQYF.

This clonotype was seen ten or more times. The J gene is TRBJ1-1, the V gene TRBV20-1; a possible D gene is TRBD1 (5 bases). The V end lost 5 bases, the J end lost 2 bases, and 15 bases lay between the germline ends. CDR3 length: 14 amino acids. The germline CDR1 and CDR2 sequences are DFQATT and SNEGSKA (reference sequence). The CDR3 DNA follows: TGCAGTGCTTTCCGGGACTACCCCAACACTGAAGCTTTCTTT. Translating gives CSAFRDYPNTEAFF.

The CDR3 is CASSLRGTEQYF. As DNA, the CDR3 is TGTGCCAGCAGCTTAAGGGGGACGGAGCAGTACTTC. The chain uses TRBV7-2 and TRBJ2-7; D is possibly TRBD1 (6 bases). The CDR3 contains 12 residues. Germline V gives CDR1 SGHTA, CDR2 FQGNSA. V was trimmed by 2 bases and J by 7 bases, leaving 9 bases between them. Looking up the rest from reference TRBV7-2 and TRBJ2-7 gives the full variable domain: GAGVSQSPSNKVTEKGKDVELRCDPISGHTALYWYRQSLGQGLEFLIYFQGNSAPDKSGLPSDRFSAERTGGSVSTLTIQRTQQEDSAVYLCASSLRGTEQYFGPGTRLTVT.

This clonotype has ten or more counts. V gene TRBV20-1 combines with J gene TRBJ2-7; a weak D match, TRBD1 (6 bases). The V gene lost 6 bases and the J gene lost 5 bases, with 14 bases spanning the gap. Germline V CDR1 and CDR2: DFQATT, SNEGSKA (reference sequence). CDR3 size: 12 residues. The CDR3 DNA sequence: TGCAGTGCCCACAGGGACGTCCACGAGCAGTACTTC. It specifies CSAHRDVHEQYF.

The table lists this clonotype with many counts. The chain joins TRBV20-1 to TRBJ2-1; D gene ambiguous. The CDR3 is 13 residues long. Trimming pared 1 base from V and 2 bases from J, leaving 6 bases between. Germline V gene lookup returns CDR1 DFQATT and CDR2 SNEGSKA (reference sequence). The CDR3 loop reads CSARVAPYNEQFF. The CDR3 DNA reads TGCAGTGCTAGAGTCGCTCCCTACAATGAGCAGTTCTTC.

This clonotype was seen at least ten times. The J gene is TRBJ2-1, the V gene TRBV2; D is possibly TRBD2 (6 bases). V was cut by 6 bases and J by 3 bases, with 15 bases left in between. The CDR3 loop spans 15 amino acids. Germline V gene data show CDR1 as SNHLY and CDR2 as FYNNEI. CDR3 loop: CASRSGRRDYNEQFF. DNA of the CDR3: TGTGCCAGCAGATCGGGGCGGAGGGACTACAATGAGCAGTTCTTC.

In this sample, this clonotype turned up many times. The chain combines TRBV7-2 with TRBJ2-5; 7 nucleotides line up with TRBD2. The CDR3 consists of 15 residues. CDR1 and CDR2 from the germline V gene are SGHTA and FQGNSA. Germline trimming cut 4 bases from V and 3 bases from J; bases unmatched to any gene: 8. In nucleotides, the CDR3 is TGTGCCAGCAGCTCCTCCGGGACTACCAAAGAGACCCAGTACTTC. The encoded protein is CASSSSGTTKETQYF.

In its sample, this clonotype was seen many times. The chain employs TRBV20-1 and TRBJ2-1, with 7 bases aligning to TRBD2. Looked up from germline, CDR1 is DFQATT and CDR2 is SNEGSKA (reference sequence). This CDR3 comprises 15 residues. Unmatched junction bases numbered 12, after V lost 5 bases and J lost 5 bases. The CDR3 nucleotides read TGCAGTGCTCGGGGGGTCGGGAGGCCAGACAATGAGCAGTTCTTC. It encodes CSARGVGRPDNEQFF.

This clonotype was counted a few times. This rearrangement joins TRBV2 to TRBJ1-4, with D possibly being TRBD1 (6 bases). The CDR3 runs to 14 residues. From germline, CDR1 is SNHLY and CDR2 FYNNEI. The V end was cut by 6 bases, the J end by 7 bases, with 15 bases between. CDR3 bases: TGTGCCAGCAGGAGGGGGAGGCTGAGTGAAAAACTGTTTTTT. It is translated as CASRRGRLSEKLFF.

This clonotype was seen repeatedly, ten times or more. The rearrangement joins TRBV5-1 to TRBJ1-3; D ambiguous. V lost 0 bases to trimming and J lost 4 bases, with 11 bases between them. CDR3 length: 15 residues. Germline CDR1 reads SGHRS; CDR2 reads YFSETQ. DNA of the CDR3: TGCGCCAGCAGCTTGGCTCCGGGAGGAGGAAACACCATATATTTT. Translation: CASSLAPGGGNTIYF.

V is TRBV25-1 and J is TRBJ1-2; 7 bases match TRBD1. With V trimmed by 6 bases and J by 4 bases, 2 bases remained unmatched. The V gene's germline CDR1 is MGHDK and CDR2 SYGVNS. The CDR3 consists of 12 residues. Here the CDR3 reads CASRGDSYGYTF. In DNA, the CDR3 is TGTGCCAGCAGGGGGGACAGCTATGGCTACACCTTC.

In this sample, this clonotype turned up many times. The V and J genes are TRBV12-3 or TRBV12-4 and TRBJ1-1; D gene uncertain. Trimming pared 2 bases from V and 11 bases from J, leaving 12 bases between. This CDR3 spans 12 amino acids. For the CDR3, the DNA is TGTGCCAGCAGTTTACTGACCCACCGGGCTTTCTTT. The encoded protein is CASSLLTHRAFF.

The genes are TRBV10-3 and TRBJ2-1, with 10 nucleotides matching TRBD1. V lost 8 bases and J lost 8; bases outside the gene matches: 9. Germline CDR1 and CDR2: ENHRY and SYGVKD. The CDR3 is 14 residues long. CDR3 bases: TGTGCCATCGGCCGACAGGGGGCTTTTTATGAGCAGTTCTTC. Translated, it gives CAIGRQGAFYEQFF.

This clonotype was seen ten or more times. The chain uses TRBV5-1 and TRBJ1-2, with a weak D call TRBD1 (5 bases). Trimming cost V 1 base and J 4 bases, with 17 bases left between them. The CDR3 sequence is 16 residues long. The germline gives CDR1 SGHRS, CDR2 YFSETQ. Here the CDR3 DNA reads TGCGCCAGCAGCTTGTCTCCGGGGGTCAGGGTCTATGGCTACACCTTC. Translated, it gives CASSLSPGVRVYGYTF.

This clonotype has at least ten counts. This rearrangement joins TRBV5-5 to TRBJ2-1, with TRBD2 identical over 11 bases. Germline CDR1 is SGHKS and CDR2 is YYEKEE (reference sequence). The CDR3 loop spans 15 amino acids. J was trimmed by 7 bases and V by 3 bases; bases with no gene match: 6. The CDR3 region is CASSYIAGGLNEQFF. CDR3 nucleotides: TGTGCCAGCAGCTACATAGCGGGAGGGCTAAATGAGCAGTTCTTC. Complete variable domain (other parts from reference TRBV5-5 and TRBJ2-1): DAGVTQSPTHLIKTRGQQVTLRCSPISGHKSVSWYQQVLGQGPQFIFQYYEKEERGRGNFPDRFSARQFPNYSSELNVNALLLGDSALYLCASSYIAGGLNEQFFGPGTRLTVL.